These 5 T cell receptor beta chains were all obtained from the same sample, sequenced in a study of blood T cells in healthy people across ages. It was with a sample-barcoded 5' primer and a J-beta primer mix that a second PCR of roughly 7 to 12 cycles was run. TCRdb passed the 5' RACE reads through MiXCR, listing each CDR3 protein once. The sample contains fewer than 600,000 distinct CDR3 sequences, about 27% of which appear only once. These data were also filed under a second study, of T cells of mothers and their children.

The sample comprised blood. The receptors come from a boy between 2 and 10 years old in good health.

The sample holds a few counts of this clonotype. V and J are TRBV27 and TRBJ1-1; possible D gene TRBD1, 5 bases. The CDR3 is 11 residues long. Looked up from germline, CDR1 is MNHEY and CDR2 is SMNVEV (reference sequence). Between the trimmed V and J ends, which lost 7 bases and 7 bases, there was a span of 10 bases. CDR3 in DNA: TGTGCCAGCATTCGGGGCTTTGAAGCTTTCTTT. As protein: CASIRGFEAFF.

A single count supports this clonotype. V usage is TRBV4-1 and J usage is TRBJ1-1; tentatively, D is TRBD1 (6 bases). Germline CDR1 reads MGHRA; CDR2 reads YSYEKL. V lost 0 bases and J 4 bases, leaving 21 bases between the germline ends. CDR3 size: 18 residues. The CDR3 DNA is TGCGCCAGCAGCCAAGACCCTGACGCTCGGGACACCTTCACTGAAGCTTTCTTT. Protein product: CASSQDPDARDTFTEAFF.

This sequence joins TRBV30 and TRBJ2-5, with TRBD1 matching 8 bases. With the DNA end fitting TRBJ2-1 better, the J assignment may be wrong. CDR3 length: 14 amino acids. CDR1 is GTSNPN, CDR2 SVGIG, per germline (reference sequence). This chain's CDR3 is CAFRGQQRYNEQFF. The CDR3 DNA is TGTGCCTTCAGGGGGCAGCAGCGATACAATGAGCAGTTCTTC.

CDR3 sequence (DNA): TGCGCCAGCAGCCCGGGGACAGGGAGGTCGCAAGAGACCCAGTACTTC. This translates into CASSPGTGRSQETQYF. The V call is TRBV5-1, the J call TRBJ2-5; 9 bases fit TRBD1. In germline, CDR1 is SGHRS, CDR2 YFSETQ. This CDR3 has 16 residues. Germline trimming cut 4 bases from V and 2 bases from J; bases unmatched to any gene: 9.

This clonotype was seen only a few times. The chain couples TRBV7-9 to TRBJ2-2; D is perhaps TRBD1 or TRBD2 (5 bases each). The CDR3 extends over 17 amino acids. The germline V gene has CDR1 SEHNR and CDR2 FQNEAQ (reference sequence). Trimming cost V 5 bases and J 2 bases, with 18 bases left between them. The CDR3 DNA is TGTGCCAGCAGCGGAGACCGGGGCCTAGGCAACACCGGGGAGCTGTTTTTT. It yields the protein CASSGDRGLGNTGELFF.